One sample yielded the 29 T cell receptor beta chains listed below, sequenced in a study of blood T cells in healthy people across ages. Then a second PCR, running roughly 7 to 11 cycles, was carried out with a sample-barcoded 5' primer and a J-beta primer mix. TCRdb analysed the 5' RACE reads with MiXCR anew, one entry per CDR3 protein. The sample yields hundreds of thousands of distinct CDR3 sequences, roughly 24% seen once. These data were also filed under a second study, of T cells of mothers and their children.

The sequenced sample consisted of blood. The source of these receptors is a boy aged 5-17 years in good health.

This clonotype showed up many times. The genes are TRBV18 and TRBJ2-5; no clear D. V lost 6 bases, J lost 2 bases, and 7 bases lay in between. CDR3 length: 12 residues. Germline-derived CDR1 and CDR2 are KGHSH and LQKENI. CDR3 loop: CASSPTQETQYF. As DNA, the CDR3 is TGTGCCAGCTCTCCTACTCAAGAGACCCAGTACTTC.

This clonotype has just one count. The genes are TRBV6-4 and TRBJ2-2, with unresolved D. The germline CDR1 and CDR2 sequences are MRHNA and SNTAGT. The CDR3 totals 15 residues. The V end was cut by 0 bases, the J end by 7 bases, with 12 bases between. This CDR3 reads CASSDSTASSGELFF. The CDR3 DNA sequence: TGTGCCAGCAGTGACTCGACGGCTAGTAGCGGGGAGCTGTTTTTT.

The chain joins TRBV6-5 to TRBJ2-7; D gene ambiguous. This CDR3 region has 14 residues. Germline values: CDR1 MNHEY, CDR2 SVGAGI. The V end was cut by 6 bases, the J end by 1 base, with 13 bases between. CDR3 sequence: CASSNQGDSYEQYF. The DNA of the CDR3 is TGTGCCAGCAGCAACCAAGGAGATTCCTACGAGCAGTACTTC.

Only a few counts were recorded for this clonotype. The chain joins TRBV18 to TRBJ2-3; a weak D match, TRBD2 (5 bases). Germline V gene lookup returns CDR1 KGHSH and CDR2 LQKENI. This CDR3 is 13 amino acids long. V was trimmed by 6 bases and J by 6 bases, leaving 13 bases between them. CDR3: CASSPPGMDTQYF. In nucleotides, the CDR3 is TGTGCCAGCTCGCCCCCGGGAATGGATACGCAGTATTTT.

In this sample, this clonotype turned up many times. J is TRBJ2-2 and V is TRBV12-3 or TRBV12-4; D remains unclear. This CDR3 region has 15 residues. With 1 base removed from V and 1 base from J, the gap between germline ends came to 7 bases. CDR3 nucleotides: TGTGCCAGCAGTTTAGTTGGCAGGAACACCGGGGAGCTGTTTTTT. Encoded protein: CASSLVGRNTGELFF.

V is TRBV30 and J is TRBJ2-2; D is possibly TRBD1 (5 bases). The V gene's germline CDR1 is GTSNPN and CDR2 SVGIG (reference sequence). The CDR3 covers 15 residues. Trimming stripped 0 bases from V and 6 bases from J, with 14 bases between. The CDR3 loop is CAWSVNRGWPGELFF. CDR3 in DNA: TGTGCCTGGAGTGTAAATAGGGGATGGCCCGGGGAGCTGTTTTTT.

In its sample, this clonotype was seen a few times. The V call is TRBV29-1, the J call TRBJ2-5; D call uncertain. The end of the DNA fits TRBJ2-7 better, so the J call may be wrong. The germline V gene has CDR1 SQVTM and CDR2 ANQGSEA. The length of the CDR3 is 11 residues. The DNA of the CDR3 is TGCAGCACGTGGGCTGGAAACGAGCAGTACTTC. Translated: CSTWAGNEQYF.

The rearrangement uses TRBV7-2 and TRBJ2-5; 9 bases are a match to TRBD2. This CDR3 contains 16 residues. Germline CDR1 is SGHTA and CDR2 is FQGNSA. Trimming at V came to 6 bases and at J to 4 bases, leaving 12 bases not matched to a gene. CDR3 protein: CASSEGWRGGAETQYF. Here the CDR3 DNA reads TGTGCCAGCAGTGAGGGGTGGCGGGGGGGCGCAGAGACCCAGTACTTC.

This clonotype has more than one count but fewer than ten. The chain links TRBV6-5 to TRBJ1-4, with 7 bases fitting TRBD1. After removal of 4 bases from V and 6 bases from J, the junction contained 8 bases not matched to a gene. Per germline, CDR1 MNHEY and CDR2 SVGAGI. The CDR3 has 15 amino acids. In DNA form, the CDR3 reads TGTGCCAGCAGTTGCGGATACAGGGGAGATGAAAAACTGTTTTTT. It encodes CASSCGYRGDEKLFF.

This chain connects TRBV5-1 to TRBJ2-7, with TRBD1 matching 7 bases. Germline values: CDR1 SGHRS, CDR2 YFSETQ. The CDR3 consists of 15 residues. Unmatched junction bases numbered 6, after V lost 0 bases and J lost 3 bases. The CDR3 here is CASSLDSGGLYEQYF. DNA for the CDR3: TGCGCCAGCAGCTTGGATTCAGGGGGTCTCTACGAGCAGTACTTC.

There are a few counts of this clonotype. The J gene is TRBJ1-6, the V gene TRBV15; D might be TRBD1 (6 bases). The V end was cut by 0 bases, the J end by 7 bases, with 13 bases between. The germline gives CDR1 LNHNV, CDR2 YYDKDF (reference sequence). CDR3 length equals 16 residues. The CDR3 DNA reads TGTGCCACCAGCAGAGATCCTAACAGGGTGAATTCACCCCTCCACTTT. This translates into CATSRDPNRVNSPLHF.

The CDR3 DNA reads as TGTGCCAGCAGCTTAGTAGGGCTAGCGGGTCTCTCCTACAATGAGCAGTTCTTC. Translated: CASSLVGLAGLSYNEQFF. This rearrangement joins TRBV7-2 to TRBJ2-1; 8 positions match TRBD2. The germline gives CDR1 SGHTA, CDR2 FQGNSA. This CDR3 has 18 residues. V dropped 1 base and J dropped 0; count of bases not matched to a gene: 8.

V gene TRBV12-3 or TRBV12-4 combines with J gene TRBJ2-5; no clear D gene. The better agreement between TRBJ2-1 and the DNA end casts doubt on the J call. The CDR3 length is 12 residues. The CDR3 is CASTQSGSEQFF. The CDR3, as DNA: TGTGCCAGCACCCAGTCCGGATCTGAGCAGTTCTTC.

V usage is TRBV6-2 or TRBV6-3 and J usage is TRBJ2-3, with 10 bases that match TRBD2. The J segment lost 2 bases and the V segment lost 4 bases, leaving 12 bases of the junction unmatched. This CDR3 comprises 18 residues. In germline, CDR1 is MNHEY, CDR2 SVGEGT. The CDR3 loop is CASSFLQRGGSITDTQYF. The CDR3 DNA reads as TGTGCCAGCAGTTTCCTCCAGCGGGGGGGTTCAATCACAGATACGCAGTATTTT.

The rearrangement joins TRBV4-1 to TRBJ2-4, with D possibly matching TRBD2 (6 bases). Germline V gene lookup returns CDR1 MGHRA and CDR2 YSYEKL. Trimming took 2 bases from V and 4 from J, leaving 12 bases between them. This CDR3 spans 15 amino acids. The CDR3 protein is CASSQPTSLKNIQYF. The CDR3 nucleotides are TGCGCCAGCAGCCAACCTACTAGCTTGAAAAACATTCAGTACTTC.

The rearrangement uses TRBV12-3 or TRBV12-4 and TRBJ2-7; 10 positions match TRBD1. The DNA end is more similar to TRBJ2-5, so the J call may be wrong. The CDR3 is 16 amino acids. The CDR3 sequence: CASSLGTGGNQETQYF. The CDR3 nucleotides read TGTGCCAGCAGTTTAGGGACAGGGGGAAACCAAGAGACCCAGTACTTC.

This clonotype came up once. V and J are TRBV12-3 or TRBV12-4 and TRBJ1-4; 10 positions agree with TRBD1. The CDR3 extends over 16 amino acids. After removal of 7 bases from V and 2 bases from J, the junction contained 7 bases not matched to a gene. In nucleotides, the CDR3 is TGTGCCAGCACCCCCCGGACAGGGGGGACTAATGAAAAACTGTTTTTT. Its protein product is CASTPRTGGTNEKLFF.

The V call is TRBV29-1, the J call TRBJ2-5; 7 bases fit TRBD1. CDR3 length equals 13 residues. Losses at the gene ends were 1 base for V and 5 bases for J; bases not matched to a gene: 4. Looked up from germline, CDR1 is SQVTM and CDR2 is ANQGSEA. The CDR3 sequence: CSVEGQGRETQYF. CDR3 nucleotides: TGCAGCGTTGAAGGACAGGGAAGGGAGACCCAGTACTTC.

This clonotype was observed a handful of times. The chain employs TRBV9 and TRBJ1-2; 7 bases agree with TRBD1. V gave up 0 bases and J gave up 6 bases; unmatched junction bases: 8. Germline CDR1 is SGDLS and CDR2 is YYNGEE. CDR3 length: 15 amino acids. The CDR3 DNA sequence: TGTGCCAGCAGCGTAGAGGCAGGGGGTCGGGATGGCTACACCTTC. It yields the protein CASSVEAGGRDGYTF.

The chain links TRBV12-3 or TRBV12-4 to TRBJ2-5; possible D gene TRBD2, 6 bases. The V end lost 6 bases, the J end lost 5 bases, and 13 bases lay between the germline ends. The CDR3 is 13 residues long. The CDR3 is CASRARGWETQYF. The CDR3 region has the DNA TGTGCCAGCAGGGCGCGGGGCTGGGAGACCCAGTACTTC.

The DNA for the CDR3 is TGCAGTGCTAGTTTGCGGGGGGCCCACGGCGAGCAGTACTTC. Encoded protein: CSASLRGAHGEQYF. The chain combines TRBV20-1 with TRBJ2-7; 8 nucleotides line up with TRBD2. Trimming at V came to 3 bases and at J to 6 bases, leaving 10 bases not matched to a gene. This CDR3 spans 14 amino acids. Germline V lookup: CDR1 DFQATT, CDR2 SNEGSKA (reference sequence).

There are a few counts of this clonotype. The genes are TRBV7-8 and TRBJ2-3; 10 nucleotides match TRBD2. CDR3 length: 16 residues. Germline-derived CDR1 and CDR2 are SGHVS and FQNEAQ. The J segment lost 2 bases and the V segment lost 4 bases, leaving 6 bases of the junction unmatched. The CDR3 nucleotides are TGTGCCAGCAGCTCCCTAGCGGGGGCGCTCACAGATACGCAGTATTTT. It encodes CASSSLAGALTDTQYF.

The gene calls are TRBV10-3 and TRBJ1-2; a possible D gene is TRBD1 (5 bases). With 4 bases removed from V and 2 bases from J, the gap between germline ends came to 17 bases. This CDR3 region has 16 residues. Germline-derived CDR1 and CDR2 are ENHRY and SYGVKD. The CDR3 nucleotides read TGTGCCATCAGTGGAGCTCCGGGCGGGGGGAACTATGGCTACACCTTC. It codes for CAISGAPGGGNYGYTF.

The table lists this clonotype with a few counts. V and J are TRBV27 and TRBJ2-7; TRBD1 is a possible D gene (5 bases). Germline-derived CDR1 and CDR2 are MNHEY and SMNVEV (reference sequence). Trimming stripped 7 bases from V and 4 bases from J, with 17 bases between. This CDR3 has 14 residues. This chain's CDR3 is CASKMGPGMYEQYF. The CDR3 nucleotides read TGTGCCAGCAAAATGGGGCCAGGGATGTACGAGCAGTACTTC.

This chain uses TRBV7-3 with TRBJ2-3; the D gene is possibly TRBD1 (6 bases). The V gene's germline CDR1 is SGHTA and CDR2 FQGTGA. This CDR3 spans 14 amino acids. V was shortened by 6 bases and J by 2 bases, with 12 bases between the two germline ends. The DNA for the CDR3 is TGTGCCAGCAGTAAACAGGGTTTCACAGATACGCAGTATTTT. This translates into CASSKQGFTDTQYF.

By sample fraction, this clonotype is medium-sized (0.01 to 0.1%). The rearrangement joins TRBV14 to TRBJ2-3; the D is unclear. From germline, CDR1 is SGHDN and CDR2 FVKESK. The CDR3 spans 12 residues. V lost 0 bases and J 8 bases, leaving 6 bases between the germline ends. Here the CDR3 DNA reads TGTGCCAGCAGCCAAGACAGGATTACGCAGTATTTT. It yields the protein CASSQDRITQYF. Complete variable domain (other parts from reference TRBV14 and TRBJ2-3): EAGVTQFPSHSVIEKGQTVTLRCDPISGHDNLYWYRRVMGKEIKFLLHFVKESKQDESGMPNNRFLAERTGGTYSTLKVQPAELEDSGVYFCASSQDRITQYFGPGTRLTVL.

The chain has TRBV7-2 and TRBJ2-3; 13 bases align to TRBD2. Germline CDR1 reads SGHTA; CDR2 reads FQGNSA. V shed 3 bases and J 2 bases; nucleotides not matched to a gene: 8. The CDR3 consists of 18 residues. The CDR3 is CASSFRRLAGGITDTQYF. CDR3 nucleotides: TGTGCCAGCAGCTTCCGTCGACTAGCGGGGGGCATCACAGATACGCAGTATTTT. The full variable domain, with the rest looked up from reference TRBV7-2 and TRBJ2-3, is GAGVSQSPSNKVTEKGKDVELRCDPISGHTALYWYRQSLGQGLEFLIYFQGNSAPDKSGLPSDRFSAERTGGSVSTLTIQRTQQEDSAVYLCASSFRRLAGGITDTQYFGPGTRLTVL.

V is TRBV7-9 and J is TRBJ1-2, with TRBD1 identical over 8 bases. Germline-derived CDR1 and CDR2 are SEHNR and FQNEAQ (reference sequence). This CDR3 is 15 amino acids long. J gave up 4 bases and V 4 bases, and 8 bases lay outside the gene matches. The CDR3 sequence: CASSSPGGVGYGYTF. CDR3 bases: TGTGCCAGCAGCTCCCCAGGGGGCGTTGGCTATGGCTACACCTTC.

This clonotype appeared a few times. The J gene is TRBJ2-7, the V gene TRBV15; TRBD1 or TRBD2 may be the D gene (5 bases each). Per the germline V gene, CDR1 is LNHNV and CDR2 is YYDKDF (reference sequence). The V gene lost 0 bases and the J gene lost 4 bases, with 16 bases spanning the gap. The CDR3 contains 16 residues. CDR3 nucleotide sequence: TGTGCCACCAGCAGAGAATTGCGGGCAGGGATGTACGAGCAGTACTTC. Residues: CATSRELRAGMYEQYF.